This T cell receptor (beta chain) stems from a study of human T cells and chemical hapten exposure (dated by TCRdb to the early 2020s). At the level of the whole study: For sensitization, 2% DPC in acetone was applied to a roughly 2 cm by roughly 2 cm area of upper inner arm skin. Weekly therapeutic DPC doses were additionally applied to the scalp of patients throughout the roughly 23-week study period. Patch testing was done on the upper back using Finn chambers containing 0.01% DPC, and results were scored after 6 days according to International Contact Dermatitis Research Group standards. The mostly female patient cohort included alopecia areata with under or over 50% scalp involvement, alopecia totalis and alopecia universalis. Libraries were combined into a pool for sequencing, and differences in TCR yield between samples came mainly from small differences in library volumes within the pool. In alopecia patients, the study followed how the peripheral blood TCR repertoire changed in vivo over primary and secondary sensitization to diphenylcyclopropenone (DPC), a hapten. Patient blood was sampled pre-sensitization (week 0) and at 2, 6 and about 24 weeks after DPC sensitization. For TCR sequencing, blood came from about 29 alopecia patients at anywhere from one to four time points (pre-sensitization, 2, 6 and 24 weeks).

To prepare the library, RACE was applied. Sequencing took place on a NextSeq 500. Library preparation attached unique molecular identifiers to individual cDNA molecules for quantitative, reproducible TCR counting. Both TCR alpha and TCR beta chains were sequenced from each blood RNA sample. Per the source publication's procedure: Samples had a median of about 96,000 TCRs, with a range from 23,224 to 690,600. The Decombinator software suite was used to annotate V, J and CDR3 in the TCR reads. To make PS versus PT1 abundance plots, every sample was subsampled to the same number of TCRs (28,000). Expanded TCRs were defined as absent before sensitization and observed at least eight times at the 2-week time point. TCRdb redid the processing of the public reads, applying fastp at Q25 and MiXCR, and retained in-frame beta chains. Rows with one shared CDR3 protein collapse into an entry with the most common genes and DNA. Clone size and V and J calls follow TCRdb, not the original study. The sample records roughly 90,000 distinct CDR3 sequences, roughly a tenth of which are singletons. Approximately 3.8% of the sample rests with the top ten.

The intended sense of this specimen's time point label: pre-sensitization, week 0. The sample's treatment or condition, from its label and the paper: therapeutic diphenylcyclopropenone sensitization with weekly scalp DPC. Blood at each patch-test visit was drawn before the patch test was applied. Eligible patients were aged 18 to 70, diagnosed with alopecia, deemed suitable for DPC therapy, and excluded if pregnant. Total RNA was isolated from unfractionated whole blood collected in Tempus Blood RNA tubes. Study-wide findings and limitations: No change with DPC sensitization was found in the number of TCRs above 1 in 1000 frequency, and no evidence of global repertoire structure alterations was found. Patch test score correlated positively with the number of PT1 expanded TCRs, reaching significance at thresholds 8, 16 and 32 but not at 4. Compared with pre-sensitization or healthy control sets, expanded TCRs formed significantly more large CDR3 similarity clusters, which is consistent with antigen-driven responses. Repeated subsampling changed both the strength of the expansion versus patch-test correlation and the threshold at which the correlation became significant. Because all patients had alopecia, a presumed autoimmune disease, the immune response of the patients might differ from that of healthy individuals.

A remark on this clonotype: Its antigen is currently not known. Qualities for individual bases were not recorded, and no much larger clone is one base off.

At the junction V is shortened by 4 bases and J by 3 bases, with 7 bases in between. Taken from the germline V gene, the CDR1 and CDR2 loops are SQVTM and ANQGSEA. The CDR3 covers 12 residues, taking in both the cysteine and the phenylalanine. Solely the CDR3 DNA is kept, with 36 bases framed from the first base. This material consisted of whole blood, taken in connection with sensitization to the hapten diphenylcyclopropenone (DPC). The V and J genes are TRBV29-1 and TRBJ2-4, with the D gene call left open. The clonotype comes from a middle-aged woman with alopecia areata. Some clones in this sample may be carry-over from other donors' samples. The bases read TGCAGCGTTGGTAGGGTCAAAAACATTCAGTACTTC. Its coded protein is CSVGRVKNIQYF.